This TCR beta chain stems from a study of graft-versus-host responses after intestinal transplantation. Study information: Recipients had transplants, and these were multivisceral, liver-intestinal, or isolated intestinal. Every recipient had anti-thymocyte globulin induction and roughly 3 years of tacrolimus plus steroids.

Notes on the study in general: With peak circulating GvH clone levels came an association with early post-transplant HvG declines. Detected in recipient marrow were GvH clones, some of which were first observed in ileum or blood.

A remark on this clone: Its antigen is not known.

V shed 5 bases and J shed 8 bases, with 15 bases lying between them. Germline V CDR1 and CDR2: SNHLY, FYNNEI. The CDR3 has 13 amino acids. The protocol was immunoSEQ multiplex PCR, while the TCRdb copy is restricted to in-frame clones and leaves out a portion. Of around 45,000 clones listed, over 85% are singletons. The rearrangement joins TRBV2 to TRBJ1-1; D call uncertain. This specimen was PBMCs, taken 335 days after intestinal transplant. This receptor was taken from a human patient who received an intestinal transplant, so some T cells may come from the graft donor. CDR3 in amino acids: CASSWTAVEEAFF. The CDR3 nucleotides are TGTGCCAGCAGTTGGACTGCCGTGGAAGAAGCTTTCTTT.